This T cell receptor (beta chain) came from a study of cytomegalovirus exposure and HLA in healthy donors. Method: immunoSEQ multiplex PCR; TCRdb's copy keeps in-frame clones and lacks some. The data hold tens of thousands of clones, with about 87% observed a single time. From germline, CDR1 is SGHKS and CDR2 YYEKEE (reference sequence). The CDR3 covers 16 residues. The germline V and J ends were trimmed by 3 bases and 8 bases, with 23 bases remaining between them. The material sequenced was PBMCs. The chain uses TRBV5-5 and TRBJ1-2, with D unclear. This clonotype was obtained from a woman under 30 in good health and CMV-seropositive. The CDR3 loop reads CASSYTGNSKGGGYTF. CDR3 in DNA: TGTGCCAGCAGCTACACCGGGAATTCGAAGGGAGGGGGCTACACCTTC.